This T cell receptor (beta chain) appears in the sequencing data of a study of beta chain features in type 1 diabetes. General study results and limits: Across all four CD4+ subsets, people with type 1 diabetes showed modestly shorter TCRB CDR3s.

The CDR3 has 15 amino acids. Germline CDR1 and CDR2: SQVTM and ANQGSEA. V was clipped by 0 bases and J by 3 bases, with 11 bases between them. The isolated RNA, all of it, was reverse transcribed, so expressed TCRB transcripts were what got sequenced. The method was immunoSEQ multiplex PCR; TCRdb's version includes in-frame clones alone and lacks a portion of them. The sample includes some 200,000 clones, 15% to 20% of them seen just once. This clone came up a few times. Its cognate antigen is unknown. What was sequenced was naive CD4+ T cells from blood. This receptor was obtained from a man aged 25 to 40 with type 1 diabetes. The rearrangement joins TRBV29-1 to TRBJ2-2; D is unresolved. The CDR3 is CSVEDGIVDTGELFF. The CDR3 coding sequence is TGCAGCGTTGAAGATGGAATCGTGGACACCGGGGAGCTGTTTTTT.